Described below is a single T cell receptor (beta chain) sequence and its context. This entry comes from a study of blood T cell repertoires in COVID-19. Study-level background: The cDNA or gDNA used as material had been derived from T cells, B-cell-depleted T cells, or PBMCs.

Measured with immunoSEQ multiplex PCR; TCRdb has only the in-frame clones, and not every one. The table lists tens of thousands of clones, 80% to 90% of them singletons. The CDR3 is 15 residues long. V was clipped by 4 bases and J by 1 base, with 14 bases between them. Germline CDR1 and CDR2: SGHRS and YFSETQ. The sample was peripheral blood. This sequence was found in a man younger than 45 with active or convalescent COVID-19. J is TRBJ1-1 and V is TRBV5-1; D might be TRBD1 (5 bases). CDR3 region: CASSMTTTGNTEAFF. Written as DNA, the CDR3 is TGCGCCAGCAGCATGACAACCACAGGGAACACTGAAGCTTTCTTT.